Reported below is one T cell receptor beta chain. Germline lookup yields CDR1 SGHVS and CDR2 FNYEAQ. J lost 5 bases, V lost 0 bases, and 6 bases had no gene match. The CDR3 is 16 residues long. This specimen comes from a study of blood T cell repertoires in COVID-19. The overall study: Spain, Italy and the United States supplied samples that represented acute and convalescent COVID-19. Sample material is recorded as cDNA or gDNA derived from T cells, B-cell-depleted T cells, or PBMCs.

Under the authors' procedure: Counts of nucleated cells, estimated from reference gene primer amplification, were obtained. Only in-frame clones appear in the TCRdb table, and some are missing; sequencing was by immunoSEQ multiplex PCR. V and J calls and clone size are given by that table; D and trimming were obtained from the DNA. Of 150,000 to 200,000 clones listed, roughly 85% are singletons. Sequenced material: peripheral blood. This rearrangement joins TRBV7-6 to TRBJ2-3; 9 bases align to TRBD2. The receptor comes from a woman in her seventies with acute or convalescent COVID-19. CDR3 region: CASSLAGGRAKDTQYF. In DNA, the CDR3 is TGTGCCAGCAGCTTAGCCGGCGGGAGGGCCAAAGATACGCAGTATTTT.